A selection of T cell receptor beta chains follows, all from one sample in a study of cytomegalovirus exposure and HLA in healthy donors. Profiling relied on immunoSEQ multiplex PCR, and the TCRdb table lists in-frame clones only, not all of them. This sample yields fewer than 90,000 clones, of which roughly 80% are seen a single time; 9.5% to 13% belongs to the top ten. Material: PBMCs. These receptors were taken from a man aged 25 to 40 in good health and CMV-seropositive. Both conserved end residues are part of each CDR3. D genes are given only for firm matches. A row's size may be missing; if present it is once, few, many or a size class.

TRBD1	15	TRBV5-4	-	TRBJ1-1	CASSYTGAMYTEAFF	TGTGCCAGCAGCTATACAGGGGCGATGTACACTGAAGCTTTCTTT
TRBD1	15	TRBV5-5	-	TRBJ1-4	CASSSGDRANEKLFF	TGTGCCAGCAGCTCCGGGGACAGAGCTAATGAAAAACTGTTTTTT
TRBD1	14	TRBV29-1	-	TRBJ1-2	CSVAWWDSVYGYTF	TGCAGCGTGGCATGGTGGGACAGTGTCTATGGCTACACCTTC
-	14	TRBV6-5	-	TRBJ2-2	CASSYGLNTGELFF	TGTGCCAGCAGTTACGGTCTAAACACCGGGGAGCTGTTTTTT
-	14	TRBV2	-	TRBJ1-3	CASSEQGTGNTIYF	TGTGCCAGCAGTGAACAGGGGACGGGAAACACCATATATTTT
-	12	TRBV19	once	TRBJ1-2	CAIKTPSGGYTF	TGTGCCATAAAAACCCCATCGGGAGGCTACACCTTC
TRBD1	13	TRBV5-1	few	TRBJ1-2	CASSQGAKNGYTF	TGCGCCAGCAGCCAGGGGGCGAAAAACGGCTACACCTTC
-	14	TRBV7-9	-	TRBJ1-1	CSSSLVEVNTEAFF	TGTTCCAGCAGCCTCGTAGAAGTGAACACTGAAGCTTTCTTT
-	13	TRBV29-1	few	TRBJ1-1	CSVYPGTVGEAFF	TGCAGCGTATACCCGGGTACGGTGGGTGAAGCTTTCTTT
TRBD1	17	TRBV5-1	-	TRBJ1-6	CASSPFPPRGDNSPLHF	TGCGCCAGCAGCCCCTTTCCCCCCAGGGGGGATAATTCACCCCTCCACTTT
-	17	TRBV7-8	-	TRBJ2-7	CASSPSPRGSSSYEQYF	TGTGCCAGCAGCCCGTCTCCACGCGGAAGCAGCTCCTACGAGCAGTACTTC
TRBD1	16	TRBV6-5	-	TRBJ2-5	CASSLRTGAIGETQYF	TGTGCCAGCAGTTTGCGGACAGGGGCGATTGGGGAGACCCAGTACTTC
TRBD2	15	TRBV29-1	-	TRBJ2-3	CSVGLAGARTDTQYF	TGCAGCGTTGGACTAGCGGGGGCCCGCACAGATACGCAGTATTTT
TRBD1	16	TRBV23-1	-	TRBJ1-6	CASSQAGGEENSPLHF	TGCGCCAGCAGTCAAGCAGGGGGCGAAGAAAATTCACCCCTCCACTTT
-	15	TRBV27	-	TRBJ1-1	CASRLVRGWNTEAFF	TGTGCCAGCAGGCTCGTCAGGGGTTGGAACACTGAAGCTTTCTTT
-	12	TRBV11-1	-	TRBJ1-2	CASSAGHFGYTF	TGTGCCAGCAGCGCGGGCCACTTTGGCTACACCTTC
-	14	TRBV30	-	TRBJ2-7	CAWSEGIGSYEQYF	TGTGCCTGGAGCGAGGGGATCGGGAGCTACGAGCAGTACTTC
TRBD1	16	TRBV7-2	-	TRBJ2-1	CASSRAGTEKYNEQFF	TGTGCCAGCAGCCGCGCCGGGACAGAAAAATACAATGAGCAGTTCTTC
TRBD1	15	TRBV27	-	TRBJ2-2	CASSSRQGITGELFF	TGTGCCAGCAGTTCCCGACAGGGGATCACCGGGGAGCTGTTTTTT
TRBD1	15	TRBV18	-	TRBJ1-4	CASSRQGARNEKLFF	TGTGCCAGCTCTCGACAGGGGGCTCGGAATGAAAAACTGTTTTTT
-	15	TRBV7-7	once	TRBJ2-1	CASSLRGGSYNEQFF	TGTGCTAGCAGCTTGCGGGGAGGCTCCTACAATGAGCAGTTCTTC
TRBD2	14	TRBV18	few	TRBJ2-1	CASSPAGAYNEQFF	TGTGCCAGCTCACCAGCGGGGGCCTACAATGAGCAGTTCTTC
TRBD1	14	TRBV6-5	-	TRBJ2-7	CASSPRQGSYEQYF	TGTGCCAGCAGCCCCCGACAGGGCTCCTACGAGCAGTACTTC
TRBD1	15	TRBV28	few	TRBJ1-5	CASSLPGGHNQPQHF	TGTGCCAGCAGCCTTCCAGGGGGCCATAATCAGCCCCAGCATTTT
TRBD1	12	TRBV30	-	TRBJ1-1	CAWNILQGTAFF	TGTGCCTGGAATATCCTACAGGGGACAGCTTTCTTT
TRBD1	16	TRBV9	-	TRBJ2-2	CASSGRQGANTGELFF	TGTGCCAGCAGCGGGAGACAGGGGGCCAACACCGGGGAGCTGTTTTTT
TRBD1	15	TRBV5-4	-	TRBJ2-7	CASSSGTGGGYEQYF	TGTGCCAGCAGCTCCGGGACAGGGGGCGGGTACGAGCAGTACTTC
TRBD2	15	TRBV30	-	TRBJ2-1	CAWSPGLAGYNEQFF	TGTGCCTGGAGCCCGGGACTAGCGGGATACAATGAGCAGTTCTTC
TRBD1	16	TRBV28	-	TRBJ2-7	CASSFVMGQGPNEQYF	TGTGCCAGCAGCTTCGTAATGGGACAGGGGCCGAACGAGCAGTACTTC
-	12	TRBV21-1	few	TRBJ2-7	CASTPVPYEQYF	TGTGCCAGCACCCCAGTCCCCTACGAGCAGTACTTC
TRBD2	15	TRBV11-1	-	TRBJ2-4	CASSLTSGAENIQYF	TGTGCCAGCAGCTTGACTAGCGGGGCCGAAAACATTCAGTACTTC
-	15	TRBV30	few	TRBJ2-7	CAWSVGGGSSGEQYF	TGTGCCTGGAGTGTAGGTGGGGGGTCCTCCGGCGAGCAGTACTTC
-	15	TRBV11-2	once	TRBJ2-3	CASTPGGTATDTQYF	TGTGCCAGCACCCCTGGAGGAACAGCCACAGATACGCAGTATTTT